The rows below give T cell receptor beta chains drawn from one sample of a study of human T cells and chemical hapten exposure. TCRdb used MiXCR to reprocess the RACE reads, holding one entry per CDR3 protein. Of approximately 80,000 distinct CDR3 sequences in the sample, 8.5% to 12% were seen once. This specimen was whole blood, taken in connection with sensitization to the hapten diphenylcyclopropenone (DPC). These receptors came from a woman aged 45-59 years with alopecia areata. Some clones in this sample may be carry-over from other donors' samples. Each CDR3 is given with its conserved first and last residue. Fields, in order: J gene, V gene, D gene, clone size, CDR3 protein, CDR3 DNA. The D gene is left open where the match is weak. Clone size is not always given. Where it is, it says once, few, many or a class for expanded clones.

TRBJ2-1 TRBV20-1 TRBD2 few CSARDRTSGRDYNEQFF TGCAGTGCTAGAGATCGCACTAGCGGGAGGGATTACAATGAGCAGTTCTTC
TRBJ2-2 TRBV2 TRBD2 . CASSLLAGNTGELFF TGTGCCAGCAGTTTACTAGCGGGAAACACCGGGGAGCTGTTTTTT
TRBJ1-5 TRBV7-8 . many CASRGRGRNQPQHF TGTGCCAGCAGGGGCAGGGGTCGCAATCAGCCCCAGCATTTT
TRBJ1-1 TRBV7-8 TRBD1 many CASSPRINDRQGQWAFF TGTGCCAGCAGCCCGAGGATCAACGACCGACAGGGACAGTGGGCTTTCTTT
TRBJ2-5 TRBV3-1 . many CASSQGLQRGETQYF TGTGCCAGCAGCCAAGGGCTCCAGCGAGGAGAGACCCAGTACTTC
TRBJ2-3 TRBV7-2 . . CASSSGGSPDTQYF TGTGCCAGCAGCTCCGGTGGAAGTCCAGATACGCAGTATTTT
TRBJ1-2 TRBV12-3/TRBV12-4 TRBD1 . CASSSGQAYYGYTF TGTGCCAGCAGTTCCGGACAGGCCTACTATGGCTACACCTTC
TRBJ1-1 TRBV18 . few CASSPLGVNTEAFF TGTGCCAGCTCACCACTGGGAGTGAACACTGAAGCTTTCTTT
TRBJ2-7 TRBV2 TRBD1 many CASSEVGQGVRQYF TGTGCCAGCAGTGAAGTGGGACAGGGGGTAAGGCAGTACTTC
TRBJ2-2 TRBV20-1 . few CSARPIQPTGELFF TGCAGTGCTAGACCAATTCAACCCACCGGGGAGCTGTTTTTT
TRBJ2-7 TRBV19 . many CASRGSGLYEQYF TGTGCCAGTAGGGGGTCGGGGCTCTACGAGCAGTACTTC
TRBJ1-6 TRBV20-1 TRBD1 . CSARVDRDFSSPLHF TGCAGTGCTAGAGTTGACAGGGACTTTAGTTCACCCCTCCACTTT